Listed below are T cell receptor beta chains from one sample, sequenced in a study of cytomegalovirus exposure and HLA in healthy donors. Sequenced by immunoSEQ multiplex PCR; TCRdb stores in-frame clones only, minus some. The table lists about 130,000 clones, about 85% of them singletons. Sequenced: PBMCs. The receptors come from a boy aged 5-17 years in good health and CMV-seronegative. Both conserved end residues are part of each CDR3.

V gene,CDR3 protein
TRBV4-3,CASSLGQAFEQYF
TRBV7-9,CASSRTDRDQYF
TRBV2,CASSVSTDTGELFF
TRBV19,CASSLQRSGANVLTF
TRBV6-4,CASSDSGGAPDTQYF
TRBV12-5,CARDRGPLSSYNEQFF
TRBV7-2,CASSLAGALEQYF
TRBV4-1,CASSQDLPKSLYNEQFF
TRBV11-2,CASSDRGGDYNEQFF
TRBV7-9,CASSPGQGVYEQYF
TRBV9,CASSVEGAEAFF
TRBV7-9,CASSLAPGGTEAFF
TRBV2,CASTGLASYNEQFF
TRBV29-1,CSVRFLDRGYEQYF
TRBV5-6,CASSLAPSGQGGEAFF
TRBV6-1,CASRVSGYSYEQYF
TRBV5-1,CASSLAGQGEQPQHF
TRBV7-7,CASSPSGIQGNEQFF
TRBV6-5,CASSYSLSGQGIGYTF
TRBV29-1,CSVEPTGIGAEAFF
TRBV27,CASSLKLTGSLDEQYF
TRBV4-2,CASSQASGSDTQYF
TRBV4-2,CASSQIVSGDGKIPDTQYF
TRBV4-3,CASSQSRTTYNEQFF
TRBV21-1,CASKTRWTDTQYF
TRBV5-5,CASSLHSGAGGSDTQYF
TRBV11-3,CASSVGTAGEQYF
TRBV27,CASSSSGRGPYYGYTF
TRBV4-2,CASSQELMRSSGYEQYF
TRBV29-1,CSVGDRGHTEAFF
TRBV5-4,CASSWTGLANTGELFF
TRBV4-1,CASSQDILRGYTF
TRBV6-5,CASTNRQGDQETQYF
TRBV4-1,CASSPDWSEQYF
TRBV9,CASSVQGSDTDTQYF
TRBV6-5,CASSQQGAGEKLFF
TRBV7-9,CASSQGMNTEAFF